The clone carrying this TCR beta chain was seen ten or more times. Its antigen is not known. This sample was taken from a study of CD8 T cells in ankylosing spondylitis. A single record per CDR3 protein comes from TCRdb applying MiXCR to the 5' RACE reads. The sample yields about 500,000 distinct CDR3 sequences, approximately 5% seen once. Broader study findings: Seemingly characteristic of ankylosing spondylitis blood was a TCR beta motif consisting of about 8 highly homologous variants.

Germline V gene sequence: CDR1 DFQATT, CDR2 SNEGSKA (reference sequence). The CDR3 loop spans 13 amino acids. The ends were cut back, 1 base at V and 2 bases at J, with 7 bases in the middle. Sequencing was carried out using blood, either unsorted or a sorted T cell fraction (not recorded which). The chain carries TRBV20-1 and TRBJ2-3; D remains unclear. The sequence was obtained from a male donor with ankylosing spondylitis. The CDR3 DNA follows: TGCAGTGCTAGAGGAAGGACCACAGATACGCAGTATTTT. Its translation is CSARGRTTDTQYF.